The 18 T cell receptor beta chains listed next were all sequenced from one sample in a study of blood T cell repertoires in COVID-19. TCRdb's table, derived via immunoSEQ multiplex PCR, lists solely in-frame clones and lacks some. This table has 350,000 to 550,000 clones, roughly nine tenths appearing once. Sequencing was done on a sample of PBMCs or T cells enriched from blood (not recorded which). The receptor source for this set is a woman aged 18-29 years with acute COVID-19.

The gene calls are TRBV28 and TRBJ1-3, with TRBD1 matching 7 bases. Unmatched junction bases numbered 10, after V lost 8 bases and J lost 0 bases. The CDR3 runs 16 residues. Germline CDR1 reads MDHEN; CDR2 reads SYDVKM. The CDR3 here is CASWPGQQNSGNTIYF. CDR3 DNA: TGTGCCAGCTGGCCGGGACAGCAAAACTCTGGAAACACCATATATTTT.

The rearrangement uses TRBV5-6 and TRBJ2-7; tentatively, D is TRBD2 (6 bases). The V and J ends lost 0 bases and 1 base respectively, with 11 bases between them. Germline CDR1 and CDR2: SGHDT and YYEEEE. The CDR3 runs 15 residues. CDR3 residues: CASSLGYGGSYEQYF. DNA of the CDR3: TGTGCCAGCAGCTTGGGTTATGGGGGGTCCTACGAGCAGTACTTC.

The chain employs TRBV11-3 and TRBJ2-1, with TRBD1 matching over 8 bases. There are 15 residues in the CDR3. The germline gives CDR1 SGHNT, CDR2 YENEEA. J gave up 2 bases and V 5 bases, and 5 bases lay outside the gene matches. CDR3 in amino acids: CASSPAGGTYNEQFF. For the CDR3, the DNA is TGTGCCAGCAGCCCGGCAGGGGGCACCTACAATGAGCAGTTCTTC.

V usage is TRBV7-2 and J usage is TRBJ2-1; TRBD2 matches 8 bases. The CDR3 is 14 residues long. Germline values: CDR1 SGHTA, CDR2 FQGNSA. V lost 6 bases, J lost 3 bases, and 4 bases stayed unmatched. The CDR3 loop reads CASRKSGGYNEQFF. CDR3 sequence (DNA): TGTGCCAGCAGAAAAAGCGGGGGCTACAATGAGCAGTTCTTC.

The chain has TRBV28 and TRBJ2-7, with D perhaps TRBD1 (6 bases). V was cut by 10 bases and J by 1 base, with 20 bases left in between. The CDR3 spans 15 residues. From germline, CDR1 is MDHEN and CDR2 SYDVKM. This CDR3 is CATTIKPGHSYEQYF. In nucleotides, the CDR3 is TGTGCCACGACAATCAAACCGGGACATTCCTACGAGCAGTACTTC. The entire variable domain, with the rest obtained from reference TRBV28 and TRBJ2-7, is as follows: DVKVTQSSRYLVKRTGEKVFLECVQDMDHENMFWYRQDPGLGLRLIYFSYDVKMKEKGDIPEGYSVSREKKERFSLILESASTNQTSMYLCATTIKPGHSYEQYFGPGTRLTVT.

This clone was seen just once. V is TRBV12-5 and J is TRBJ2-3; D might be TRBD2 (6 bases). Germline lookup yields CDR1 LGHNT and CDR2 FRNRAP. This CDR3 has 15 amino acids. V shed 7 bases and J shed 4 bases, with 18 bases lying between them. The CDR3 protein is CASAPSREGPDTQYF. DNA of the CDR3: TGTGCTAGTGCCCCTTCGCGGGAAGGTCCAGATACGCAGTATTTT.

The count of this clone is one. The DNA for the CDR3 is TGTGCCAGCTGGAAAGGTGGACAGGGGGCTGATGAGCAGTTCTTC. This codes for CASWKGGQGADEQFF. The chain combines TRBV6-5 with TRBJ2-1; TRBD1 agrees at 11 bases. CDR1 MNHEY and CDR2 SVGAGI come from the germline V gene. After removal of 8 bases from V and 8 bases from J, the junction contained 11 bases not matched to a gene. The CDR3 has 15 amino acids.

The CDR3 region is CAWGGPPYEQYF. DNA of the CDR3: TGTGCATGGGGGGGCCCCCCCTACGAGCAGTACTTC. The gene calls are TRBV7-9 and TRBJ2-7; TRBD2 is a possible D gene (7 bases). Per germline, CDR1 SEHNR and CDR2 FQNEAQ (reference sequence). The CDR3 is made up of 12 amino acids.

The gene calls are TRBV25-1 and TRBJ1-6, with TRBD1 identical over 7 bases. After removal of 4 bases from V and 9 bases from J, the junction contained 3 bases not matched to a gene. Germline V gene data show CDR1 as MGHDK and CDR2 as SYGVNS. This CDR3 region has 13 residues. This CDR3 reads CASSGTGTSPLHF. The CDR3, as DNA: TGTGCCAGCAGTGGGACAGGAACTTCACCCCTCCACTTT.

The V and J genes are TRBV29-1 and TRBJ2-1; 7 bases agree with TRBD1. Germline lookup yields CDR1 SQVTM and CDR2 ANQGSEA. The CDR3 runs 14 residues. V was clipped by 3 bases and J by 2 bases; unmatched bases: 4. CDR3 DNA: TGCAGCGTTGATTCAGGGGGACCCTACAATGAGCAGTTCTTC. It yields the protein CSVDSGGPYNEQFF.

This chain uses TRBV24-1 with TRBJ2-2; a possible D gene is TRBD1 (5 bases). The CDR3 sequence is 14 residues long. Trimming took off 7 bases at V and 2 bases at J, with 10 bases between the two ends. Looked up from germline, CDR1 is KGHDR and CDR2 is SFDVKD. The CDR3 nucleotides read TGTGCCACCAGGGAGACAGTTAACACCGGGGAGCTGTTTTTT. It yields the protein CATRETVNTGELFF.

The CDR3: CASSLFGGAGETQYF. DNA for the CDR3: TGTGCCAGCAGCTTATTCGGGGGGGCCGGGGAGACCCAGTACTTC. The rearrangement links TRBV11-3 to TRBJ2-5, with 8 bases matching TRBD2. V gave up 2 bases and J gave up 5 bases; unmatched junction bases: 7. Germline V lookup: CDR1 SGHNT, CDR2 YENEEA. The CDR3 spans 15 residues. The full variable domain, rest sourced from reference TRBV11-3 and TRBJ2-5, is EAGVVQSPRYKIIEKKQPVAFWCNPISGHNTLYWYLQNLGQGPELLIRYENEEAVDDSQLPKDRFSAERLKGVDSTLKIQPAELGDSAVYLCASSLFGGAGETQYFGPGTRLLVL.

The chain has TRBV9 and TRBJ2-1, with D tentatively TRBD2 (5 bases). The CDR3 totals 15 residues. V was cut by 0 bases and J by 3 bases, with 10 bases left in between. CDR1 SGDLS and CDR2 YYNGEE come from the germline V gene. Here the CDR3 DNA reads TGTGCCAGCAGCGTAGAAGCGGCTCACTACAATGAGCAGTTCTTC. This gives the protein CASSVEAAHYNEQFF.

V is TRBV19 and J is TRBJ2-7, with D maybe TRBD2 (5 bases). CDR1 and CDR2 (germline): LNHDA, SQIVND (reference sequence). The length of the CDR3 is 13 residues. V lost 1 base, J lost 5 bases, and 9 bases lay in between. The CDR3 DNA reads TGTGCCAGTAGTATAGTGCTAGCTAACGAGCAGTACTTC. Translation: CASSIVLANEQYF.

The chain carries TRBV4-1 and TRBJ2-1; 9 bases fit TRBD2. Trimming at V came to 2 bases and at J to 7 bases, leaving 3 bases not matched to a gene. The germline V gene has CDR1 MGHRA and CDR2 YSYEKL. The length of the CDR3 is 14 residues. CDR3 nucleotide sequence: TGCGCCAGCAGCCAAAAGCGGGAGGCGAATGAGCAGTTCTTC. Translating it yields CASSQKREANEQFF.

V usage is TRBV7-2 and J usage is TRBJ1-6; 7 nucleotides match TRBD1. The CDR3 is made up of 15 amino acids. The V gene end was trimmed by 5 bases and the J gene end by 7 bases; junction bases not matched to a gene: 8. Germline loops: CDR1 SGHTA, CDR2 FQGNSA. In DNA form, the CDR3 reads TGTGCCAGCAGCAGCCGGGACAGTAGAAATTCACCCCTCCACTTT. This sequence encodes CASSSRDSRNSPLHF.

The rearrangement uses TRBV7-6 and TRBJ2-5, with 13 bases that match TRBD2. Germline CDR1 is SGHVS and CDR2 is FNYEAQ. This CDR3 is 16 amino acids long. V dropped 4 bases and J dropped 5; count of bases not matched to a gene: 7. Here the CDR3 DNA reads TGTGCCAGCAGCTCGCGACTAGCGGGGGGAGACGAGACCCAGTACTTC. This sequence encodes CASSSRLAGGDETQYF.

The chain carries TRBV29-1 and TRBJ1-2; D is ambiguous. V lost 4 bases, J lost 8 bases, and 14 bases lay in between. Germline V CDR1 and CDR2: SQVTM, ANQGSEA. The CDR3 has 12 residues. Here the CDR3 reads CSVGSRGGGYTF. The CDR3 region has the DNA TGCAGCGTTGGATCTCGGGGTGGCGGCTACACCTTC.